A single T cell receptor (beta chain) is shown here with its context. Its antigen is currently unknown. The sample is drawn from a study of monozygotic twins with inflammatory bowel disease. Study conclusions and caveats: Especially where disease activity was present, IBD patients had fewer clonotypes in common with others than healthy twins did. Limited power may explain why concordant and discordant twins showed no difference in repertoire similarity.

The CDR3 runs 13 residues. Germline-derived CDR1 and CDR2 are ENHRY and SYGVKD. Approximately 4,000 ng of total RNA went into each TCR library. cDNA for TCRalpha and TCRbeta was amplified by nested PCRs of 15 to 20 then around 9 cycles. After re-calling the 5' RACE reads, TCRdb lists one entry per CDR3 protein, DNA absent. With fewer than 200,000 distinct CDR3 sequences in the sample, the ten largest clones hold about 2.7%. This chain uses TRBV10-3 with TRBJ1-1; TCRdb proposes TRBD1, but this gene call is untestable without DNA. This receptor was taken from a human donor with ulcerative colitis or Crohn's disease, or a healthy co-twin of an affected twin (not recorded which). The sample comprised blood. The CDR3 region is CATRPPENTEAFF.